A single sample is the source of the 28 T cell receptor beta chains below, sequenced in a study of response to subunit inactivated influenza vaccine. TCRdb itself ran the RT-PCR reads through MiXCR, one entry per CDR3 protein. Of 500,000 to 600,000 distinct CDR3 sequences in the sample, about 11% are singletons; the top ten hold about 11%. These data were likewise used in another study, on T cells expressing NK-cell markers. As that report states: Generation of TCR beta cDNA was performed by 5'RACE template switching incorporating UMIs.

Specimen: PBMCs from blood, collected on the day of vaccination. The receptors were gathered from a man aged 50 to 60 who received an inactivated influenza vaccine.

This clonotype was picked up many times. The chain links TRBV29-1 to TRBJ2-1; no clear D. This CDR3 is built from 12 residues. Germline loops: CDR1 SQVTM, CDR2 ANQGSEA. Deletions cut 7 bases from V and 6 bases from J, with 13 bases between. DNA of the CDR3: TGCAGCGCGACGGTCGCCGGCAATGAGCAGTTCTTC. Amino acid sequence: CSATVAGNEQFF.

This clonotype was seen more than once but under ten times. The CDR3 is CASGPSGIGYGYTF. Here the CDR3 DNA reads TGCGCCAGCGGCCCATCGGGGATCGGCTATGGCTACACCTTC. The chain recombines TRBV5-1 with TRBJ1-2, with D hard to call. The V end lost 7 bases, the J end lost 4 bases, and 17 bases lay between the germline ends. The CDR3 consists of 14 residues. Per germline, CDR1 SGHRS and CDR2 YFSETQ. The complete variable domain, with remaining parts taken from reference TRBV5-1 and TRBJ1-2, reads KAGVTQTPRYLIKTRGQQVTLSCSPISGHRSVSWYQQTPGQGLQFLFEYFSETQRNKGNFPGRFSGRQFSNSRSEMNVSTLELGDSALYLCASGPSGIGYGYTFGSGTRLTVV.

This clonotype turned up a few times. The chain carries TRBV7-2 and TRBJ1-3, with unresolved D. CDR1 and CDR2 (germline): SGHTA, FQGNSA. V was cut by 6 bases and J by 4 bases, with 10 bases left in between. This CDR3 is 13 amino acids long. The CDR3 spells CASSSLTGNTIYF. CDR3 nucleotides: TGTGCCAGCAGTTCGCTGACAGGAAACACCATATATTTT.

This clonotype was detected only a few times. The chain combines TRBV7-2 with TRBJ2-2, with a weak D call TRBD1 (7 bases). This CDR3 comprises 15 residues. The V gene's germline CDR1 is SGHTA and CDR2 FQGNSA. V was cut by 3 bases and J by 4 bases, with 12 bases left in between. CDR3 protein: CASSFYRGGTGELFF. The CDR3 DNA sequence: TGTGCCAGCAGCTTCTACAGGGGAGGCACCGGGGAGCTGTTTTTT.

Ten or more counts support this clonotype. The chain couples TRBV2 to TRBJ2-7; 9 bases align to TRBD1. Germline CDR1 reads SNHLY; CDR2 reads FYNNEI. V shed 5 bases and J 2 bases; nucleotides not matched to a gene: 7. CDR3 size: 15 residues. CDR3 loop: CASSRQGGEAYEQYF. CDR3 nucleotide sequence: TGTGCCAGCAGTCGACAGGGGGGGGAGGCCTACGAGCAGTACTTC.

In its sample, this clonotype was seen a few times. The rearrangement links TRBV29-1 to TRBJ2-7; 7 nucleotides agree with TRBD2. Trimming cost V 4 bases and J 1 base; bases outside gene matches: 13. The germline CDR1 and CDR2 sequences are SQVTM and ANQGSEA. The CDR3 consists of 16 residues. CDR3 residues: CSVGGSRLAESYEQYF. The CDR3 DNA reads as TGCAGCGTTGGAGGGTCCCGACTAGCAGAATCCTACGAGCAGTACTTC.

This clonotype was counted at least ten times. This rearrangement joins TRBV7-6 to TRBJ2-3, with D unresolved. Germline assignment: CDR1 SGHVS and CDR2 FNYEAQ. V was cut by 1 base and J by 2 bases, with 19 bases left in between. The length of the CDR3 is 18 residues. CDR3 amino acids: CASSLDDLGSTPTDTQYF. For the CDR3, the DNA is TGTGCCAGCAGCTTAGATGATCTCGGAAGTACTCCCACAGATACGCAGTATTTT.

The CDR3 here is CASSQASAGRQPQHF. DNA of the CDR3: TGTGCCAGCAGCCAAGCTTCGGCAGGGCGTCAGCCCCAGCATTTT. The chain carries TRBV4-2 and TRBJ1-5, with a possible D match to TRBD1 (5 bases). The germline V and J ends were trimmed by 1 base and 6 bases, with 13 bases remaining between them. The CDR3 covers 15 residues. CDR1 and CDR2 (germline): LGHNA, YNFKEQ.

The CDR3 spells CASSLTGDPYYEQYF. CDR3 sequence (DNA): TGTGCCAGCAGTTTAACAGGGGATCCTTACTACGAGCAGTACTTC. The chain uses TRBV27 and TRBJ2-7; 7 bases match TRBD1. This CDR3 contains 15 residues. V lost 2 bases to trimming and J lost 3 bases; unmatched junction nucleotides: 7. The V gene's germline CDR1 is MNHEY and CDR2 SMNVEV (reference sequence).

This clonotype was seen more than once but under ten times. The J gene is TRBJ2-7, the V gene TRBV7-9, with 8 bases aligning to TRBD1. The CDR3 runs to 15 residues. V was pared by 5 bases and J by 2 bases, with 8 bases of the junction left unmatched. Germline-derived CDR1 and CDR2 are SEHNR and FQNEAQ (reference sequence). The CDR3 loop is CASSQRQGRTYEQYF. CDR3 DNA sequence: TGTGCCAGCAGCCAACGACAGGGGCGAACCTACGAGCAGTACTTC. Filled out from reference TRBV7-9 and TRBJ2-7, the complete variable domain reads DTGVSQNPRHKITKRGQNVTFRCDPISEHNRLYWYRQTLGQGPEFLTYFQNEAQLEKSRLLSDRFSAERPKGSFSTLEIQRTEQGDSAMYLCASSQRQGRTYEQYFGPGTRLTVT.

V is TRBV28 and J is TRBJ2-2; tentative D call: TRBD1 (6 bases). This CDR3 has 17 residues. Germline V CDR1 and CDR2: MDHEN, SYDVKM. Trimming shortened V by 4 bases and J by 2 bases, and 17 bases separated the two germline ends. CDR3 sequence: CASSSPGANPNTGELFF. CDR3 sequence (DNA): TGTGCCAGCAGTTCACCAGGGGCCAACCCAAACACCGGGGAGCTGTTTTTT.

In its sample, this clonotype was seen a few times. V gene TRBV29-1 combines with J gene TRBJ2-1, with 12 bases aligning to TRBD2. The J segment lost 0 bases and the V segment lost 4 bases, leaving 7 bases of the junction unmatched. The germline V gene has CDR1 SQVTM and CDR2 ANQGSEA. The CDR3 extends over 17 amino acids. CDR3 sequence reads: CSVGGTSGLSSYNEQFF. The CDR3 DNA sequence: TGCAGCGTTGGGGGGACTAGCGGGTTGAGCTCCTACAATGAGCAGTTCTTC.

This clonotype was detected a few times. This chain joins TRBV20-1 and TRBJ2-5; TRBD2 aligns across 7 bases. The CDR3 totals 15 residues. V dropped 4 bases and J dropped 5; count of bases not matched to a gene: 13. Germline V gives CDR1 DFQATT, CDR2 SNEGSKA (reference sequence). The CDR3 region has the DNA TGCAGTGCTACCACCTTGGAGCGGGGAGACGAGACCCAGTACTTC. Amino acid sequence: CSATTLERGDETQYF.

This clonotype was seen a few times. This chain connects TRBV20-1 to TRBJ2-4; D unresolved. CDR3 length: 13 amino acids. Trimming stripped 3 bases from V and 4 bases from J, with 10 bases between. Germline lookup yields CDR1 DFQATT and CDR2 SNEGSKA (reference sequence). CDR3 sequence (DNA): TGCAGTGCTAGCTTAGGGAATAAAAACATTCAGTACTTC. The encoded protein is CSASLGNKNIQYF.

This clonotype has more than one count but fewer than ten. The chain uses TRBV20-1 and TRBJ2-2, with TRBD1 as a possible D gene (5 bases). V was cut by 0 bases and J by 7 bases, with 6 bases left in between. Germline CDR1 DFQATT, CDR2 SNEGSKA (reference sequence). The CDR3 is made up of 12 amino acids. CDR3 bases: TGCAGTGCTAGAGATCAGGGCGGGGAGCTGTTTTTT. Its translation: CSARDQGGELFF.

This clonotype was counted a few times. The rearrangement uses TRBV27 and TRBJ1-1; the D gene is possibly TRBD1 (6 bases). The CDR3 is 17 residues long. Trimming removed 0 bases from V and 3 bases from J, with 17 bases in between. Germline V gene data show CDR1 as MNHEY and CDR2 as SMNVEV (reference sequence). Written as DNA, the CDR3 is TGTGCCAGCAGTTTATCGTATACGGGGGCCGGGGACACTGAAGCTTTCTTT. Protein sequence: CASSLSYTGAGDTEAFF.

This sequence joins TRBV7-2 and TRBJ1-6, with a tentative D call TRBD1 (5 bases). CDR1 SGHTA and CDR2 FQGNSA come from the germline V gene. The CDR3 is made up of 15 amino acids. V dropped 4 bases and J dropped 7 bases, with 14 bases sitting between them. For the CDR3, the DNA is TGTGCCAGCAGCTCAAAGGGGATTATCAATTCACCCCTCCACTTT. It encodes CASSSKGIINSPLHF.

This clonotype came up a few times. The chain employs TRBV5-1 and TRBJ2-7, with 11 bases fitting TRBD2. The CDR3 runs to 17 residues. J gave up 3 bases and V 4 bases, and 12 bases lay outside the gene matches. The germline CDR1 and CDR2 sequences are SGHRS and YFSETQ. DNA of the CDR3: TGCGCCAGCAGCACGGGGGGGACTAGCGGAGCAGACTACGAGCAGTACTTC. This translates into CASSTGGTSGADYEQYF.

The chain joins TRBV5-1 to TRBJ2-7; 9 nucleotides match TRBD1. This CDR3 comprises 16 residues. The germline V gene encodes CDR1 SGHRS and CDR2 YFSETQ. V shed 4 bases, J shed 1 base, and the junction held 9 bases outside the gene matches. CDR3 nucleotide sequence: TGCGCCAGCAGCGCTACAGGGGGCGTTGAATCCTACGAGCAGTACTTC. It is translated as CASSATGGVESYEQYF.

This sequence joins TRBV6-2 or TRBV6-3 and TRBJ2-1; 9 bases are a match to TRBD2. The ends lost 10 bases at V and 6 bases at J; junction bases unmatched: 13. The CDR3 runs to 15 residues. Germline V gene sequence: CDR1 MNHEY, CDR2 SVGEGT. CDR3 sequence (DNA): TGTGCCACGAGGTTAGCGGGAGCGGACTCCAATGAGCAGTTCTTC. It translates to CATRLAGADSNEQFF.

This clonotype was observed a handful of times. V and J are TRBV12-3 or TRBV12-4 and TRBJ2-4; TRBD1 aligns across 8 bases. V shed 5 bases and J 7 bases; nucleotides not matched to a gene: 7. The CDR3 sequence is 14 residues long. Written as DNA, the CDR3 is TGTGCCAGCAGTCAACAGGGGGATCGCAACATTCAGTACTTC. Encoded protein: CASSQQGDRNIQYF.

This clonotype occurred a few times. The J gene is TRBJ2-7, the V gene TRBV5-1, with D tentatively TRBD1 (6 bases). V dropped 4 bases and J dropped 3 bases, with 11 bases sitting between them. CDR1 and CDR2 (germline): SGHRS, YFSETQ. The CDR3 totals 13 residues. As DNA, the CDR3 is TGCGCCAGCAGCATTCTGGACAGCTACGAGCAGTACTTC. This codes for CASSILDSYEQYF.

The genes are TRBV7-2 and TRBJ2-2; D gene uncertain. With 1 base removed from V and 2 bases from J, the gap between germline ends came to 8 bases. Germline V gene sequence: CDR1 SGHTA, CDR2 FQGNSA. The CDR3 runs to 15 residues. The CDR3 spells CASSLESLNTGELFF. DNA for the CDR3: TGTGCCAGCAGCTTAGAGTCCCTCAACACCGGGGAGCTGTTTTTT.

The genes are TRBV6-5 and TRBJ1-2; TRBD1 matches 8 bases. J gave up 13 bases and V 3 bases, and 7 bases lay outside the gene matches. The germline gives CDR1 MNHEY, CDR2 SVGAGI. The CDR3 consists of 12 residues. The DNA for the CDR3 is TGTGCCAGCAGTTATCGGACAGGGCCGACCACCTTC. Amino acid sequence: CASSYRTGPTTF.

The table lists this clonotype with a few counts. The CDR3 loop reads CSVDGGGGNTGELFF. The DNA of the CDR3 is TGCAGCGTTGATGGTGGGGGGGGGAACACCGGGGAGCTGTTTTTT. This chain uses TRBV29-1 with TRBJ2-2; 7 positions match TRBD2. Germline V gives CDR1 SQVTM, CDR2 ANQGSEA. Trimming cost V 3 bases and J 1 base; bases outside gene matches: 5. The CDR3 spans 15 residues.

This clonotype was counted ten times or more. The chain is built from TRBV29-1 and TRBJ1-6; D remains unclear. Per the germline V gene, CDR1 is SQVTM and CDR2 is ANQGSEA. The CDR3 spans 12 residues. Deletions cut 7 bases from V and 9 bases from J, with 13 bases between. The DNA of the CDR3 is TGCAGCGGGGGTGAACGGGGTTCACCCCTCCACTTT. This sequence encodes CSGGERGSPLHF.

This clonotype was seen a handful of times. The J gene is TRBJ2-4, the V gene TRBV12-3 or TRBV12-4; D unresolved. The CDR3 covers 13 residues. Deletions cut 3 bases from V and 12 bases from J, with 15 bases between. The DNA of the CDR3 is TGTGCCAGCAGTTTGGACGGGCACTGGGGTCAGTACTTC. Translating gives CASSLDGHWGQYF.

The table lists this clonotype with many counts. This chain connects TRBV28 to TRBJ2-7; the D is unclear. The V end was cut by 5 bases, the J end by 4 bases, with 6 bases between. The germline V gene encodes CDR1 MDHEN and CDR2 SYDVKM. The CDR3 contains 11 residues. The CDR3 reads CASSPHYEQYF. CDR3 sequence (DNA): TGTGCCAGCAGTCCCCATTACGAGCAGTACTTC.